The 3 T cell receptor beta chains below were found in one sample sequenced in a study of cytomegalovirus exposure and HLA in healthy donors. Vbeta (60) and Jbeta (13) primers were used in the PCR. The table came from immunoSEQ multiplex PCR; TCRdb's copy has only in-frame clones and leaves some out. The listing contains about 130,000 clones. Sequenced: PBMCs. The receptors come from a woman between 55 and 75 years old in good health and CMV-seronegative.

The V gene is TRBV27, the J gene TRBJ2-7, with TRBD1 identical over 9 bases. The CDR3 covers 14 residues. The V gene end was trimmed by 5 bases and the J gene end by 3 bases; junction bases not matched to a gene: 5. CDR1 is MNHEY and CDR2 is SMNVEV in the germline V gene (reference sequence). The CDR3 is CASSKSGQGYEQYF. Here the CDR3 DNA reads TGTGCCAGCAGTAAATCGGGACAGGGCTACGAGCAGTACTTC.

V and J are TRBV7-8 and TRBJ1-2, with unresolved D. Trimming took off 6 bases at V and 4 bases at J, with 12 bases between the two ends. The CDR3 is 13 amino acids. Germline-derived CDR1 and CDR2 are SGHVS and FQNEAQ. This chain's CDR3 is CASRPTASYGYTF. In DNA, the CDR3 is TGTGCCAGCAGACCTACTGCTAGCTATGGCTACACCTTC.

The chain uses TRBV7-9 and TRBJ1-1, with 8 bases aligning to TRBD1. After removal of 4 bases from V and 1 base from J, the junction contained 2 bases not matched to a gene. This CDR3 is 14 amino acids long. Germline CDR1 reads SEHNR; CDR2 reads FQNEAQ (reference sequence). CDR3 residues: CASSSGQGNTEAFF. The CDR3 nucleotides are TGTGCCAGCAGCTCCGGACAGGGGAACACTGAAGCTTTCTTT. Full variable domain (missing parts from reference TRBV7-9 and TRBJ1-1): DTGVSQNPRHKITKRGQNVTFRCDPISEHNRLYWYRQTLGQGPEFLTYFQNEAQLEKSRLLSDRFSAERPKGSFSTLEIQRTEQGDSAMYLCASSSGQGNTEAFFGQGTRLTVV.